Listed below are T cell receptor beta chains from one sample, sequenced in a study of blood T cell repertoires in COVID-19. The method was immunoSEQ multiplex PCR; TCRdb's version includes in-frame clones alone and lacks a portion of them. The sample has 250,000 to 350,000 clones; over 75% are singletons. The sample was peripheral blood. Receptors were obtained from a woman aged 60-70 years with acute or convalescent COVID-19. CDR3s include the opening cysteine and the closing phenylalanine or tryptophan. Each record gives: V gene, clone size, J gene, D gene, CDR3 protein, CDR3 DNA. The D gene is left open where the match is weak. Expanded clones are given a class, and other clones once, few, many or no size at all.

>TRBV6-2/TRBV6-3|NA|TRBJ2-7|TRBD1
CASSYTYRGRWPYEQYF
TGTGCCAGCAGTTACACCTACAGGGGCCGATGGCCTTACGAGCAGTACTTC
>TRBV4-1|NA|TRBJ2-7|NA
CASSPTGAPYEQYF
TGCGCCAGCAGCCCGACAGGTGCCCCCTACGAGCAGTACTTC
>TRBV7-8|NA|TRBJ2-7|TRBD1
CASSLLPGQGVSASEQYF
TGTGCCAGCAGCTTACTCCCGGGACAGGGGGTCAGTGCTTCTGAGCAGTACTTC
>TRBV4-3|once|TRBJ2-7|TRBD1
CASSQGLQGALYEQYF
TGCGCCAGCAGCCAAGGCTTACAGGGGGCACTCTACGAGCAGTACTTC
>TRBV7-2|NA|TRBJ1-5|NA
CASSSGRTYNQPQHF
TGTGCCAGCAGCTCTGGGCGCACCTACAATCAGCCCCAGCATTTT
>TRBV7-9|once|TRBJ2-7|NA
CASSSRDNTYEQYF
TGTGCCAGCAGCTCCCGGGACAATACCTACGAGCAGTACTTC
>TRBV6-4|NA|TRBJ1-1|NA
CASSRGVNTEAFF
TGTGCCAGCAGCAGGGGCGTGAACACTGAAGCTTTCTTT
>TRBV28|NA|TRBJ1-4|NA
CASRGDWEKLFF
TGTGCCAGCCGGGGGGACTGGGAAAAACTGTTTTTT
>TRBV24-1|NA|TRBJ2-2|TRBD2
CATSREGPNTGELFF
TGTGCCACCAGTAGGGAGGGCCCAAACACCGGGGAGCTGTTTTTT
>TRBV19|NA|TRBJ2-1|NA
CASRVDSDNEQFF
TGTGCCAGTAGAGTGGACTCAGACAATGAGCAGTTCTTC
>TRBV18|NA|TRBJ1-2|TRBD1
CASSTGDRGYGYTF
TGTGCCAGCTCAACGGGGGACAGGGGCTATGGCTACACCTTC
>TRBV11-2|NA|TRBJ2-3|TRBD2
CASSLGLAWGDTQYF
TGTGCCAGCAGCTTGGGACTAGCTTGGGGAGATACGCAGTATTTT
>TRBV5-1|NA|TRBJ2-7|TRBD1
CASSMDRVGHEQYF
TGCGCCAGCAGTATGGACAGGGTGGGCCACGAGCAGTACTTC
>TRBV19|NA|TRBJ2-5|TRBD2
CASRLGLDVETQYF
TGTGCCAGTAGACTCGGACTAGATGTTGAGACCCAGTACTTC
>TRBV10-3|NA|TRBJ2-7|NA
CAISESGQGYEQYF
TGTGCCATCAGTGAGTCAGGGCAGGGTTACGAGCAGTACTTC
>TRBV29-1|NA|TRBJ2-1|NA
CSVVDSATYNEQFF
TGCAGCGTAGTGGACAGCGCCACCTACAATGAGCAGTTCTTC
>TRBV5-1|NA|TRBJ2-2|TRBD1
CASSLVRGGAGTGELFF
TGCGCCAGCAGCTTGGTACGAGGGGGCGCGGGCACCGGGGAGCTGTTTTTT
>TRBV6-5|NA|TRBJ1-1|TRBD1
CASSRDRMNTEAFF
TGTGCCAGCAGCCGGGACAGAATGAACACTGAAGCTTTCTTT
>TRBV7-9|few|TRBJ2-1|TRBD1
CASSSGQGTGEQFF
TGTGCCAGCAGCTCAGGACAGGGGACGGGTGAGCAGTTCTTC
>TRBV9|NA|TRBJ1-2|TRBD1
CASSPTGGAPYGYTF
TGTGCCAGCAGTCCAACAGGGGGGGCTCCCTATGGCTACACCTTC
>TRBV12-3/TRBV12-4|NA|TRBJ2-7|NA
CASSFSGFYEQYF
TGTGCCAGCAGTTTCTCCGGGTTCTACGAGCAGTACTTC
>TRBV7-2|NA|TRBJ2-7|NA
CASSLRQVVNEQYF
TGTGCCAGCAGCTTGAGACAGGTGGTCAACGAGCAGTACTTC
>TRBV27|NA|TRBJ2-6|TRBD2
CASSPTTRGGPGANVLTF
TGTGCCAGCAGTCCAACGACACGGGGGGGCCCTGGGGCCAACGTCCTGACTTTC
>TRBV5-4|NA|TRBJ2-2|NA
CASSHPNTANTGELFF
TGTGCCAGCAGCCACCCCAACACAGCAAACACCGGGGAGCTGTTTTTT
>TRBV27|NA|TRBJ1-5|TRBD1
CASGFPGQGFGQPQHF
TGTGCCAGCGGATTTCCGGGACAGGGTTTCGGTCAGCCCCAGCATTTT
>TRBV20-1|NA|TRBJ2-3|NA
CTPTSTDTQYF
TGCACCCCAACTAGCACAGATACGCAGTATTTT
>TRBV7-2|NA|TRBJ2-7|TRBD1
CASSSGGQGHEQYF
TGTGCCAGCAGCTCAGGGGGACAGGGACACGAGCAGTACTTC
>TRBV12-5|NA|TRBJ1-2|NA
CASGLVLGRGGNYGYTF
TGTGCTAGTGGTTTGGTACTCGGTAGGGGCGGCAACTATGGCTACACCTTC
>TRBV5-4|NA|TRBJ2-5|NA
CASSPPGGSPGETQYF
TGTGCCAGCAGCCCCCCTGGGGGGTCCCCCGGGGAGACCCAGTACTTC
>TRBV12-3/TRBV12-4|NA|TRBJ2-5|NA
CASSFSSYETQYF
TGTGCCAGCAGTTTTAGCAGCTATGAGACCCAGTACTTC
>TRBV27|NA|TRBJ2-3|TRBD2
CASSLLRLAGKLGDTQYF
TGTGCCAGCAGTTTACTGAGATTAGCGGGGAAATTGGGAGATACGCAGTATTTT
>TRBV3-1/TRBV3-2|once|TRBJ1-6|NA
CASSQDLLQGGYNSPLHF
TGTGCCAGCAGCCAAGATCTATTACAGGGCGGCTATAATTCACCCCTCCACTTT
>TRBV5-1|NA|TRBJ2-7|TRBD1
CASSLKQGYEQYF
TGCGCCAGCAGCTTAAAACAGGGGTACGAGCAGTACTTC
>TRBV30|NA|TRBJ1-5|TRBD1
CAWTGTGGSPQHF
TGTGCCTGGACCGGGACAGGGGGATCGCCCCAGCATTTT
>TRBV19|NA|TRBJ2-6|TRBD2
CASSSWRLAGAGANVLTF
TGTGCCAGTAGTTCTTGGCGACTAGCGGGAGCTGGGGCCAACGTCCTGACTTTC
>TRBV28|NA|TRBJ1-3|TRBD1
CASSSPGQVIGNTIYF
TGTGCCAGCAGTTCTCCGGGACAGGTGATCGGAAACACCATATATTTT
>TRBV18|once|TRBJ2-7|NA
CASSPAGQTYEQYF
TGTGCCAGCTCACCAGCGGGACAGACCTACGAGCAGTACTTC
>TRBV19|NA|TRBJ2-3|NA
CASTASLGMGTDTQYF
TGTGCCAGTACCGCCTCCCTCGGGATGGGCACAGATACGCAGTATTTT
>TRBV7-3|NA|TRBJ2-3|TRBD1
CASSPGQGEADTQYF
TGTGCCAGCAGCCCGGGACAGGGGGAAGCAGATACGCAGTATTTT
>TRBV15|once|TRBJ1-6|NA
CATSREAGAPPLHF
TGTGCCACCAGCAGAGAGGCAGGGGCCCCCCCCCTCCACTTT
>TRBV7-3|NA|TRBJ1-1|TRBD1
CASSADRRNTEAFF
TGTGCCAGCAGCGCGGACAGGAGAAACACTGAAGCTTTCTTT
>TRBV28|NA|TRBJ2-3|TRBD2
CASSLAGGLTDTQYF
TGTGCCAGCAGCCTAGCGGGGGGGCTGACAGATACGCAGTATTTT
>TRBV7-9|NA|TRBJ1-2|TRBD1
CASSLARDRGGGYTF
TGTGCCAGCAGCTTAGCCAGGGACAGGGGAGGAGGCTACACCTTC
>TRBV28|NA|TRBJ1-2|NA
CASSLGWQKNYGYTF
TGTGCCAGCAGTTTAGGTTGGCAGAAAAACTATGGCTACACCTTC
>TRBV7-2|once|TRBJ1-3|NA
CASSPQIGTRLGNTIYF
TGTGCCAGCAGCCCCCAGATAGGGACACGGCTCGGAAACACCATATATTTT
>TRBV19|once|TRBJ1-6|TRBD1
CASSILSTGDNSPLHF
TGTGCCAGTAGTATCCTCTCGACAGGGGACAATTCACCCCTCCACTTT
>TRBV7-2|NA|TRBJ1-4|NA
CASSLSRGNEKLFF
TGTGCCAGCAGCTTAAGCAGGGGCAACGAAAAACTGTTTTTT
>TRBV7-8|NA|TRBJ2-7|NA
CASSRLPSSYEQYF
TGTGCCAGCAGCCGACTCCCTAGCTCCTACGAGCAGTACTTC